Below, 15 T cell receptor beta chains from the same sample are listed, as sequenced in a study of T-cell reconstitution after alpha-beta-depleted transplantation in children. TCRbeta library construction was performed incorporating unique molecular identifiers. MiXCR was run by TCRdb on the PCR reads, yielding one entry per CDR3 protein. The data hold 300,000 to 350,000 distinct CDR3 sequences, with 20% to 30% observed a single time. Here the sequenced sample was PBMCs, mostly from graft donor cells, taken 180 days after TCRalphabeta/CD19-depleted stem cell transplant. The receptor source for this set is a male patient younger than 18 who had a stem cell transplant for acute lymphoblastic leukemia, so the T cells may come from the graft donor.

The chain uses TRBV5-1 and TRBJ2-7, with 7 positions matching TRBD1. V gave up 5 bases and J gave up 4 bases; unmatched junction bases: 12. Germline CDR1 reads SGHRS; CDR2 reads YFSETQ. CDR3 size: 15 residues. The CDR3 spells CASRAMYRGAYEQYF. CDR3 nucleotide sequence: TGCGCCAGCAGAGCCATGTACAGGGGAGCGTACGAGCAGTACTTC. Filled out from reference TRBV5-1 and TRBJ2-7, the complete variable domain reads KAGVTQTPRYLIKTRGQQVTLSCSPISGHRSVSWYQQTPGQGLQFLFEYFSETQRNKGNFPGRFSGRQFSNSRSEMNVSTLELGDSALYLCASRAMYRGAYEQYFGPGTRLTVT.

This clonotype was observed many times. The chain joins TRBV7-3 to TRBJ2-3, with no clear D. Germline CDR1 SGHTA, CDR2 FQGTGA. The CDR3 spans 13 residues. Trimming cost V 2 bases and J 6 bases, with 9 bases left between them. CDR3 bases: TGTGCCAGCAGCTTACGGCGGAAGGATACGCAGTATTTT. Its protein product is CASSLRRKDTQYF.

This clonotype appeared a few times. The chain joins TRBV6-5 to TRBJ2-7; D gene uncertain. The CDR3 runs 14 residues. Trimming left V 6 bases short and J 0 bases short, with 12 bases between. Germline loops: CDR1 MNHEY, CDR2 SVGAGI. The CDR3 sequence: CASRYGPFSYEQYF. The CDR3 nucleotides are TGTGCCAGCAGGTACGGCCCTTTCTCCTACGAGCAGTACTTC.

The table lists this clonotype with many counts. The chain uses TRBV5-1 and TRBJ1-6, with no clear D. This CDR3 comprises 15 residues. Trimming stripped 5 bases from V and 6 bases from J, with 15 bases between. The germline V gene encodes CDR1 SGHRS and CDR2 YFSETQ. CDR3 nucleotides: TGCGCCAGCAGTCCGGACGGTCCTTTTAATTCACCCCTCCACTTT. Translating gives CASSPDGPFNSPLHF. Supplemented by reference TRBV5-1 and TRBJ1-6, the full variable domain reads KAGVTQTPRYLIKTRGQQVTLSCSPISGHRSVSWYQQTPGQGLQFLFEYFSETQRNKGNFPGRFSGRQFSNSRSEMNVSTLELGDSALYLCASSPDGPFNSPLHFGNGTRLTVT.

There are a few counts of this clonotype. CDR3 nucleotide sequence: TGTGCCAGCAGCTTGGTCGGCTCCTTGGGTGGCTACACCTTC. Encoded protein: CASSLVGSLGGYTF. The gene calls are TRBV5-4 and TRBJ1-2; no clear D gene. V lost 0 bases, J lost 7 bases, and 13 bases lay in between. CDR1 SGHNT and CDR2 YYREEE come from the germline V gene (reference sequence). The CDR3 has 14 amino acids.

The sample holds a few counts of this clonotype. CDR3 coding DNA: TGTGCCAGCAGCGTAGAGCCCCGGTACTCTGGAAACACCATATATTTT. Translated, it gives CASSVEPRYSGNTIYF. The V call is TRBV9, the J call TRBJ1-3; no reliable D call. This CDR3 spans 16 amino acids. V was trimmed by 0 bases and J by 0 bases, leaving 10 bases between them. Germline V gene sequence: CDR1 SGDLS, CDR2 YYNGEE.

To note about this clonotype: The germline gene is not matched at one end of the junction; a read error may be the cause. The chain's CDR3 is CASSYWGGADTGELFF. The CDR3 coding sequence is TGTGCCAGCAGCTACTGGGGGGGGGCCGACACCGGGGAGCTGTTTTTT. The chain joins TRBV6-5 to TRBJ2-2; D might be TRBD2 (7 bases). The CDR3 covers 16 residues. Germline V gene lookup returns CDR1 MNHEY and CDR2 SVGAGI.

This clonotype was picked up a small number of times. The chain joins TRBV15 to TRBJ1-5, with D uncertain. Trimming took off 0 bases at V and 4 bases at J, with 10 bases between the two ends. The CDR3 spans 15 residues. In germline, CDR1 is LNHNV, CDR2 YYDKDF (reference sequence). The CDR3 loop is CATSRDRGTNQPQHF. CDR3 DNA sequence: TGTGCCACCAGCAGAGATCGGGGTACGAATCAGCCCCAGCATTTT.

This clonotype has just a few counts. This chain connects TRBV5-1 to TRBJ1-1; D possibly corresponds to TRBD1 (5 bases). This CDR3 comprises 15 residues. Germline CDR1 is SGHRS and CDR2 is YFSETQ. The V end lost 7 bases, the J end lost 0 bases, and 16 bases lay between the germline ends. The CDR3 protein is CASGDQPTLNTEAFF. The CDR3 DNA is TGCGCCAGCGGGGACCAACCTACCCTGAACACTGAAGCTTTCTTT. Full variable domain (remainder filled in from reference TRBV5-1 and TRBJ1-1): KAGVTQTPRYLIKTRGQQVTLSCSPISGHRSVSWYQQTPGQGLQFLFEYFSETQRNKGNFPGRFSGRQFSNSRSEMNVSTLELGDSALYLCASGDQPTLNTEAFFGQGTRLTVV.

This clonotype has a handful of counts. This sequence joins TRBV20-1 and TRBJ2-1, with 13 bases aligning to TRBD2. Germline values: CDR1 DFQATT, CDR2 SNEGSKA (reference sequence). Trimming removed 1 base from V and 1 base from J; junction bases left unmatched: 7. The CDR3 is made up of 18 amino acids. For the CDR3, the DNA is TGCAGTGCTAGAGCCGGGACTAGCGGGACCAGGTCCTACAATGAGCAGTTCTTC. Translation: CSARAGTSGTRSYNEQFF.

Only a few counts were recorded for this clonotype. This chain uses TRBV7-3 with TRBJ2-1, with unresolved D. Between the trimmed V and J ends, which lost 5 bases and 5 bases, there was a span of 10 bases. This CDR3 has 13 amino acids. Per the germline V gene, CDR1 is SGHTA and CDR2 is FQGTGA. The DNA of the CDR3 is TGTGCCAGCAGCACCAGACCCCACAATGAGCAGTTCTTC. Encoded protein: CASSTRPHNEQFF.

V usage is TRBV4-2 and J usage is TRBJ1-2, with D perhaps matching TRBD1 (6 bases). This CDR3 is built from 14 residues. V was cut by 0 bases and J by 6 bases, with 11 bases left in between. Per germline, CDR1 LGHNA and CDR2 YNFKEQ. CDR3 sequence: CASSQDSWTDGYTF. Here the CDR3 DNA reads TGTGCCAGCAGCCAAGATTCTTGGACAGATGGCTACACCTTC.

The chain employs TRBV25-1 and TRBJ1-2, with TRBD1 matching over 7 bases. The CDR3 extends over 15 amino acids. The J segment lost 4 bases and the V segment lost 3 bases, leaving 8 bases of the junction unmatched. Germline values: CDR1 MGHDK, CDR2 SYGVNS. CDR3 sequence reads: CASSEGDRPFYGYTF. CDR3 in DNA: TGTGCCAGCAGTGAGGGGGACAGACCCTTCTATGGCTACACCTTC.

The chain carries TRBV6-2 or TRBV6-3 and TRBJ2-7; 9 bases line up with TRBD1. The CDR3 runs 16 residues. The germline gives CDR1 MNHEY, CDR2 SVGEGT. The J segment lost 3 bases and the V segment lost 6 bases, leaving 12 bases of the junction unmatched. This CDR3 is CASRSQGARGDYEQYF. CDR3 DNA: TGTGCCAGCAGATCACAGGGGGCCCGTGGTGACTACGAGCAGTACTTC.

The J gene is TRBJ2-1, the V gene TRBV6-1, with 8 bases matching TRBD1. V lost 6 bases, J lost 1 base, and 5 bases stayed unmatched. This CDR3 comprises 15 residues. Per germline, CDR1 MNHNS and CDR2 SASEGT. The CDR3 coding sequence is TGTGCCAGCAGCGTCTGGGACAGGTCCTACAATGAGCAGTTCTTC. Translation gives CASSVWDRSYNEQFF.